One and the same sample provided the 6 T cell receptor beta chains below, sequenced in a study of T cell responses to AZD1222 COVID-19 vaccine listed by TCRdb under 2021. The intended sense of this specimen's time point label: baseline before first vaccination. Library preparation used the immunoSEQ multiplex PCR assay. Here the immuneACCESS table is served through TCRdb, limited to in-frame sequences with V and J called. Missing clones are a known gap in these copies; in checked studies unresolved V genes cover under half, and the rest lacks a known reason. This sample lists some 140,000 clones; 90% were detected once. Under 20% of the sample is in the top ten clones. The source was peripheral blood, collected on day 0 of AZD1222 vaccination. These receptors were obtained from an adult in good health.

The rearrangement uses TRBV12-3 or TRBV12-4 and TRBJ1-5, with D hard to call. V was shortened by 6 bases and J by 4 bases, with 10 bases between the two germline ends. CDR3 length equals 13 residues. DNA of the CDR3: TGTGCCAGCAGCGAGTTGGGGAATCAGCCCCAGCATTTT. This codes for CASSELGNQPQHF.

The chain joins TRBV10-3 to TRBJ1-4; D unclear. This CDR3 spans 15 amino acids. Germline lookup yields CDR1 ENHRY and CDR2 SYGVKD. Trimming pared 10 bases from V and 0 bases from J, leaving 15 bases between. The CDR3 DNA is TGTGCCACAACGGGTGGGCCTGCAACTAATGAAAAACTGTTTTTT. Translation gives CATTGGPATNEKLFF.

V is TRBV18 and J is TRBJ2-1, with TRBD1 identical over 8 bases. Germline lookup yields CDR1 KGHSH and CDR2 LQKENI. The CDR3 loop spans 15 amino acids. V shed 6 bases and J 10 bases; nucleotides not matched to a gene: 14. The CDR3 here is CASSPPGGPISEQFF. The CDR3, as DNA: TGTGCCAGCTCCCCCCCAGGGGGCCCCATTTCGGAGCAGTTCTTC.

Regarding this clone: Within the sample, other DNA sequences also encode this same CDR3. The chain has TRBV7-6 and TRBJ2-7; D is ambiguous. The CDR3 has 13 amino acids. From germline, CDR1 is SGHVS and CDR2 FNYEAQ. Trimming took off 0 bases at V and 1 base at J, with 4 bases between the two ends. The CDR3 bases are TGTGCCAGCAGCTTAGCGGCGTCCTACGAGCAGTACTTC. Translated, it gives CASSLAASYEQYF.

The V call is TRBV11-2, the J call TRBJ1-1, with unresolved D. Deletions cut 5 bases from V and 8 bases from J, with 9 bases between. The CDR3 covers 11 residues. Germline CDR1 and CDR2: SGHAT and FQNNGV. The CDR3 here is CASSPKMEAFF. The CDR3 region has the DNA TGTGCCAGCAGCCCAAAGATGGAAGCTTTCTTT.

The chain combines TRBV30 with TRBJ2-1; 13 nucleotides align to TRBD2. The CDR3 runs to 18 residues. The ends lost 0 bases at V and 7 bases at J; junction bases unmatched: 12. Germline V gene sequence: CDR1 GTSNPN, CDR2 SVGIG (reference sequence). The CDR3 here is CAWSVELAGGPVENEQFF. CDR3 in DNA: TGTGCCTGGAGTGTAGAACTAGCGGGAGGGCCTGTCGAGAATGAGCAGTTCTTC.